These 23 T cell receptor beta chains were all obtained from the same sample, sequenced in a study of molecular identifiers for immune sequencing clone quantification. TCRdb reprocessed the PCR reads via MiXCR and lists one record per CDR3 protein. This sample has over 550,000 distinct CDR3 sequences, with 25% found just once. Source material: naive CD8+ T cells from blood, with Jurkat cell RNA spiked in. The subset denotes: FACS-sorted CD8+CD4-CCR7+CD45RA+ naive T cells. Receptor source: a human donor in good health. Some libraries in this study had Jurkat cell RNA spiked in.

Remarks on this clonotype: This may stem from a read error, because a much larger clone lies one nucleotide away. The chain recombines TRBV10-3 with TRBJ1-1; perhaps TRBD1 as D (5 bases). Germline V lookup: CDR1 ENHRY, CDR2 SYGVKD. The CDR3 length is 15 residues. The V end lost 3 bases, the J end lost 3 bases, and 14 bases lay between the germline ends. CDR3 in amino acids: CAISEARGPDTEAFF. The CDR3 DNA reads TGTGCCATCAGTGAAGCAAGGGGCCCCGACACTGAAGCTTTCTTT.

V usage is TRBV6-5 and J usage is TRBJ2-2; a weak D match, TRBD1 (6 bases). From germline, CDR1 is MNHEY and CDR2 SVGAGI. V was trimmed by 0 bases and J by 1 base, leaving 15 bases between them. The CDR3 extends over 18 amino acids. The CDR3 sequence: CASSYSFPGTWNTGELFF. DNA for the CDR3: TGTGCCAGCAGTTACTCTTTCCCCGGGACATGGAACACCGGGGAGCTGTTTTTT.

This clonotype was detected ten times or more. CDR3 in DNA: TGTGCCTGCCACACAGGGGTAGGCGAGACCCAGTACTTC. Translation: CACHTGVGETQYF. The rearrangement links TRBV30 to TRBJ2-5, with 7 positions matching TRBD1. V trimming: 6 bases; J trimming: 5 bases; junction bases outside the gene matches: 9. In germline, CDR1 is GTSNPN, CDR2 SVGIG (reference sequence). The CDR3 is 13 residues long. Full variable domain (rest looked up from reference TRBV30 and TRBJ2-5): SQTIHQWPATLVQPVGSPLSLECTVEGTSNPNLYWYRQAAGRGLQLLFYSVGIGQISSEVPQNLSASRPQDRQFILSSKKLLLSDSGFYLCACHTGVGETQYFGPGTRLLVL.

This clonotype has just a few counts. The chain has TRBV19 and TRBJ1-5, with D possibly matching TRBD1 (5 bases). The CDR3 consists of 16 residues. In germline, CDR1 is LNHDA, CDR2 SQIVND (reference sequence). V was pared by 5 bases and J by 5 bases, with 19 bases between. The CDR3, as DNA: TGTGCCAGTAGTGGGGGTGTTCAGGGCACTTATCAGCCCCAGCATTTT. Protein sequence: CASSGGVQGTYQPQHF.

This clonotype was recorded a few times. Since a much larger clone is just one base distant, this may be a read error. The chain carries TRBV4-1 and TRBJ2-5, with a tentative D call TRBD2 (6 bases). The V gene lost 4 bases and the J gene lost 3 bases, with 12 bases spanning the gap. Looked up from germline, CDR1 is MGHRA and CDR2 is YSYEKL. The CDR3 is 14 amino acids. This chain's CDR3 is CASSPSAREETQYF. CDR3 DNA sequence: TGCGCCAGCAGCCCTAGCGCCCGGGAAGAGACCCAGTACTTC.

Regarding this clonotype: One end of the junction varies from germline; a read error may be responsible. V gene TRBV5-3 combines with J gene TRBJ2-5; the D is unclear. TRBV5-3 is an ORF, and what it does is uncertain. CDR3 length: 15 amino acids. The CDR3 loop reads CASSLWQTSQETQCF. The CDR3 DNA follows: TGCGCCAGCAGCCTATGGCAGACCAGTCAAGAGACCCAGTGCTTC.

A remark on this clonotype: At one end, the junction sequence differs from germline, possibly due to a read error. The V and J genes are TRBV15 and TRBJ2-1; possible D gene TRBD2, 7 bases. Germline V lookup: CDR1 LNHNV, CDR2 YYDKDF (reference sequence). The CDR3 has 14 amino acids. The CDR3 protein is CAPSRGGGQNEQFF. DNA for the CDR3: TGTGCCCCCAGCAGAGGGGGGGGGCAAAATGAGCAGTTCTTC.

Details on this clonotype: One base away lies a much larger clone, so this may be a sequencing read error. This chain's CDR3 is CASSLVTEVTYGYTF. The CDR3 nucleotides are TGTGCCAGCAGCTTAGTGACCGAAGTCACCTATGGCTACACCTTC. The rearrangement links TRBV7-9 to TRBJ1-2; D is undetermined. This CDR3 is built from 15 residues. Trimming shortened V by 1 base and J by 4 bases, and 13 bases separated the two germline ends. The germline V gene has CDR1 SEHNR and CDR2 FQNEAQ (reference sequence).

As to this clonotype: A clone one base away is much larger, so this may be a read error. The chain links TRBV6-5 to TRBJ2-7; the D gene is possibly TRBD1 (5 bases). The CDR3 is made up of 13 amino acids. The germline V gene encodes CDR1 MNHEY and CDR2 SVGAGI. CDR3 DNA: TGTGCCAGCAGGTTGACAGAGTCGTACGAGCAGCACTTC. Translating it yields CASRLTESYEQHF.

The J gene is TRBJ2-7, the V gene TRBV19; D unresolved. Germline V gives CDR1 LNHDA, CDR2 SQIVND (reference sequence). This CDR3 is built from 14 residues. The V end lost 3 bases, the J end lost 3 bases, and 12 bases lay between the germline ends. The DNA for the CDR3 is TGTGCCAGTAGTATGTTCGGACCCCTCTACGAGCAGTACTTC. Its protein is CASSMFGPLYEQYF.

This clonotype was observed a handful of times. The V and J genes are TRBV7-6 and TRBJ2-3; TRBD1 is a possible D gene (5 bases). The CDR3 runs to 15 residues. Looked up from germline, CDR1 is SGHVS and CDR2 is FNYEAQ. Trimming pared 9 bases from V and 2 bases from J, leaving 18 bases between. The CDR3 DNA is TGTGCCAGACCCGAGAAGAGGACAAACACAGATACGCAGTATTTT. Its protein is CARPEKRTNTDTQYF.

This clonotype appeared many times. The V call is TRBV28, the J call TRBJ2-3, with D perhaps TRBD1 (5 bases). The germline V gene has CDR1 MDHEN and CDR2 SYDVKM. V dropped 3 bases and J dropped 0 bases, with 16 bases sitting between them. The CDR3 spans 17 residues. In DNA, the CDR3 is TGTGCCAGCAGTTTGATGGGGCAGGCAGTAAGCACAGATACGCAGTATTTT. Translation gives CASSLMGQAVSTDTQYF. Supplemented by reference TRBV28 and TRBJ2-3, the full variable domain reads DVKVTQSSRYLVKRTGEKVFLECVQDMDHENMFWYRQDPGLGLRLIYFSYDVKMKEKGDIPEGYSVSREKKERFSLILESASTNQTSMYLCASSLMGQAVSTDTQYFGPGTRLTVL.

There are a few counts of this clonotype. The gene calls are TRBV27 and TRBJ2-3, with D unresolved. V lost 6 bases and J 0 bases, leaving 13 bases between the germline ends. Germline-derived CDR1 and CDR2 are MNHEY and SMNVEV (reference sequence). This CDR3 has 15 amino acids. The CDR3 loop is CASSEDVTSTDTQYF. The CDR3 DNA reads as TGTGCCAGCAGCGAGGATGTCACTAGCACAGATACGCAGTATTTT.

The chain combines TRBV15 with TRBJ1-2; D remains unclear. This CDR3 is 16 amino acids long. Germline CDR1 is LNHNV and CDR2 is YYDKDF (reference sequence). The V gene lost 3 bases and the J gene lost 4 bases, with 18 bases spanning the gap. For the CDR3, the DNA is TGTGCCACCAGCAGGCCAGATGTACATCCCTCCTATGGCTACACCTTC. Encoded protein: CATSRPDVHPSYGYTF.

As regards this clonotype: This may be a read error, as it is one base from a much larger clone. Because the CDR3 is missing its conserved closing phenylalanine or tryptophan, this is likely a read error. The J gene is TRBJ1-1, the V gene TRBV6-2 or TRBV6-3; no firm D call. The CDR3 consists of 12 residues. Trimming removed 6 bases at V and 7 bases at J, with 12 bases between. CDR1 and CDR2 from the germline V gene are MNHEY and SVGEGT. CDR3 residues: CASRGKVGEAFV. DNA for the CDR3: TGTGCCAGCAGAGGGAAGGTTGGTGAAGCTTTCGTT.

This clonotype was recorded many times. V usage is TRBV5-1 and J usage is TRBJ2-7; D unclear. From germline, CDR1 is SGHRS and CDR2 YFSETQ. The CDR3 has 15 residues. V lost 3 bases and J 6 bases, leaving 19 bases between the germline ends. As DNA, the CDR3 is TGCGCCAGCAGCTCTCCCGGACGACGGCTCTCCGAGCAGTACTTC. Amino acid sequence: CASSSPGRRLSEQYF.

The sample holds many counts of this clonotype. The chain links TRBV7-6 to TRBJ2-5; TRBD2 matches at 9 bases. Germline V CDR1 and CDR2: SGHVS, FNYEAQ. The CDR3 is 15 amino acids. Trimming at V came to 5 bases and at J to 6 bases, leaving 10 bases not matched to a gene. This chain's CDR3 is CASSPLAGGPQTQYF. The CDR3 DNA sequence: TGTGCCAGCAGCCCACTTGCGGGAGGGCCGCAGACCCAGTACTTC.

The table lists this clonotype with many counts. The rearrangement links TRBV27 to TRBJ2-5; 9 bases map to TRBD2. Trimming removed 5 bases from V and 2 bases from J; junction bases left unmatched: 9. This CDR3 has 16 amino acids. Germline loops: CDR1 MNHEY, CDR2 SMNVEV (reference sequence). The CDR3 DNA follows: TGTGCCAGCAGTACGTTAGCGGGAGAAGGACAAGAGACCCAGTACTTC. Protein sequence: CASSTLAGEGQETQYF.

At least ten counts were recorded for this clonotype. The chain recombines TRBV20-1 with TRBJ2-7, with 8 bases matching TRBD2. With 6 bases clipped from V and 4 bases from J, the junction kept 14 bases outside the gene matches. The CDR3 contains 15 residues. Per germline, CDR1 DFQATT and CDR2 SNEGSKA (reference sequence). The CDR3 loop reads CSAQSVASGRYEQYF. The CDR3 DNA sequence: TGCAGTGCCCAATCGGTGGCTAGCGGGCGTTACGAGCAGTACTTC.

This clonotype was observed many times. The J gene is TRBJ2-4, the V gene TRBV20-1; D gene unclear. The CDR3 has 14 residues. Germline values: CDR1 DFQATT, CDR2 SNEGSKA (reference sequence). V lost 5 bases, J lost 3 bases, and 14 bases lay in between. The CDR3 sequence is CSAPGPVGKNIQYF. In DNA form, the CDR3 reads TGCAGTGCTCCGGGCCCGGTGGGCAAAAACATTCAGTACTTC.

The table lists this clonotype with a few counts. The chain couples TRBV4-1 to TRBJ1-6; D not resolved. From germline, CDR1 is MGHRA and CDR2 YSYEKL. Trimming shortened V by 2 bases and J by 10 bases, and 9 bases separated the two germline ends. This CDR3 comprises 13 residues. The CDR3 loop reads CASSQRETSPLHF. The CDR3 DNA follows: TGCGCCAGCAGCCAAAGGGAAACCTCACCCCTCCACTTT.

The J gene is TRBJ2-7, the V gene TRBV19, with 7 bases identical to TRBD2. This CDR3 is built from 15 residues. Germline V gene lookup returns CDR1 LNHDA and CDR2 SQIVND (reference sequence). V lost 6 bases and J lost 4; bases outside the gene matches: 12. CDR3: CASSPAGGSGYEQYF. The CDR3 region has the DNA TGTGCCAGTAGCCCAGCCGGCGGGAGTGGGTACGAGCAGTACTTC.

This clonotype was seen many times. This chain links TRBV5-6 with TRBJ1-1; 9 nucleotides line up with TRBD1. This CDR3 comprises 15 residues. Germline V CDR1 and CDR2: SGHDT, YYEEEE. The V and J ends lost 0 bases and 5 bases, in that order; junction bases with no gene match: 5. The CDR3 DNA reads TGTGCCAGCAGCTTGGAAGCGACAGGGGGTACTGAAGCTTTCTTT. Encoded protein: CASSLEATGGTEAFF.